This T cell receptor (beta chain) was recovered during a study of vaccination effects on CD4 cells after COVID-19 (dated by TCRdb to the early 2020s). General notes on the study: Participants received two doses of either the BNT162b2 or the mRNA-1273 mRNA SARS-CoV-2 vaccine. Pre-vaccine samples were drawn from two convalescent patients 16 days and one week before the first dose, at 142 and 148 days after COVID-19 diagnosis. In both COVID-19 convalescent patients and infection-naive vaccine recipients, the study compared SARS-CoV-2 spike-specific CD4+ TCR repertoires from before mRNA vaccination with those from after it. A total of some eleven COVID-19 convalescent patients and a handful of SARS-CoV-2-naive healthy vaccine recipients were included in the full study. Cultures from other donors in the study were sequenced using the Oncomine TCR Beta short-read assay on an Illumina iSeq 100.

Receptor amplification or capture employed the immunoSEQ multiplex PCR assay. TCR beta CDR3 sequencing was performed on DNA from the cultured, isolated CD4+ T cells. In the original analysis: The analysis removed non-productive TCR sequences, trimmed reads to the CDR3 region, and retained only CDR3s that were 7 or more amino acids long. The MANAFEST web app was used to identify antigen-specific clonotypes by comparing expansion in peptide wells with expansion in reference cultures. To be called positive, a clone needed expansion at FDR<0.05 compared with the reference and with all other wells, an odds ratio greater than 5, and a frequency greater than 0.1% in two replicate wells. A clonotype was defined as cross-reactive if the clonotype was significantly expanded both in SARS-CoV-2 spike wells and in at least one common cold coronavirus spike condition. Using the stringdist R package, CDR3 similarity was measured by Levenshtein distance, and unrooted trees were constructed with ape in R 3.6.1. In its TCRdb copy, this immuneACCESS table keeps in-frame sequences only and misses some clones. Where compared with another copy, unresolved V genes explain less than half of these, and the others have no known cause. Clonal size and the V and J genes are those of that table, whereas D and trimming came from the DNA. This sample is represented by about 20,000 clones; around 70% of them were singletons. Roughly 15% of the sample lies in the top ten.

A note on this clone: Its cognate antigen has yet to be identified. Base qualities are missing; no much larger clone stands one base away.

General study outcomes and caveats: Among convalescent patients, the spike-reactive repertoire after vaccination was made up mainly of new vaccine-induced clones that were largely distinct from the clones induced by infection. Marked clonal contraction was observed in both infection-induced and vaccine-induced clones at late post-vaccination timepoints, consistent with waning T cell responses. The study was limited by a small number of convalescent patients, and early post-infection timepoints were lacking.

The ViraFEST assay stimulated PBMC with viral peptide pools and then used TCR sequencing to identify antigen-specific CD4+ T cell clonotypes by expansion. After roughly 11 days of culture, CD4+ T cells were isolated with the EasySep CD4+ T cell isolation kit. Convalescent patients had PCR-confirmed SARS-CoV-2 infection between March and December 2020, before Alpha, Beta and Delta variants emerged in the United States. Roughly 1.9 million PBMC per well were cultured with approximately 10 ug/ml peptides in IMDM containing roughly 5% human AB serum, about 10 IU/ml IL-2 and gentamicin. Half of the culture medium was replaced with fresh IL-2-containing medium on days 3 and 7. Unless noted otherwise, every peptide stimulation condition was grown in triplicate wells. Using Ficoll-Paque Plus gradient centrifugation, PBMC were separated from whole blood and then either used fresh or cryopreserved at -140C. The spike proteins of SARS-CoV-2 and of the common cold coronaviruses HCoV-NL63, HCoV-OC43 and HCoV-229E were spanned by overlapping peptide pools. The QIAamp micro DNA kit was used to extract genomic DNA from the cultured CD4+ T cells.

V and J are truncated by 5 bases and 0 bases respectively, leaving an intervening sequence of 8 bases. CDR1 MNHNY and CDR2 SVGAGI were looked up in the germline V gene (reference sequence). From the cysteine through the phenylalanine, the CDR3 covers 15 amino acids. Only CDR3 DNA remains: 45 bases, in frame from the first base. Recombination linked TRBV6-6 to TRBJ1-6; confidence is insufficient to name the D gene. The sequencing here drew on CD4+ T cells from PBMCs cultured with SARS-CoV-2 spike peptides, taken before COVID-19 vaccination. What the cell subset or site label conveys for this sample: SARS-CoV-2 spike overlapping peptide pool stimulation. The sequence came from a human donor who had a prior SARS-CoV-2 infection. The CDR3 protein: CASSSGSSYNSPLHF. The nucleotide sequence is given as TGTGCCAGCAGTAGTGGCTCCTCCTATAATTCACCCCTCCACTTT.